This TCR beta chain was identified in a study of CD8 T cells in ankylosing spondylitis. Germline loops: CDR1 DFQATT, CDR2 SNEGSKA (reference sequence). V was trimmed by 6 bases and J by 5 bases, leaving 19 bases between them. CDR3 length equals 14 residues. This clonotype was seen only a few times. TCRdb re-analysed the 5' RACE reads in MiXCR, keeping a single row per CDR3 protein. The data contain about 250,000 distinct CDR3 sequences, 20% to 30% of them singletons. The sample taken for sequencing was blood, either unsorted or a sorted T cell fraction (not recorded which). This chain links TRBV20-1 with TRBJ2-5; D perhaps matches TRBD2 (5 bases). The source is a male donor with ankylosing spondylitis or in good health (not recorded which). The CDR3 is CSAGPASSVETQYF. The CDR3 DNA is TGCAGTGCCGGGCCGGCTAGCTCCGTGGAGACCCAGTACTTC.